Below, 13 T cell receptor beta chains from the same sample are listed, as sequenced in a study of OX40 agonist ivuxolimab in advanced cancers. Assay used: immunoSEQ multiplex PCR; TCRdb lists only in-frame clones, some missing. The sample includes 120,000 or so clones, about 92% seen only once; the top ten take 0.25% to 0.3%. Sequencing was performed on CD4+ or CD8+ T cells sorted from blood, taken in a trial of the OX40 agonist ivuxolimab. The receptors stem from an adult with an advanced solid tumor such as melanoma, head and neck, liver or kidney cancer.

The rearrangement links TRBV6-1 to TRBJ2-7; D gene unclear. V was trimmed by 3 bases and J by 7 bases, leaving 10 bases between them. The CDR3 contains 12 residues. Germline V gene data show CDR1 as MNHNS and CDR2 as SASEGT. CDR3 loop: CASSDMKYEQYF. The CDR3, as DNA: TGTGCCAGCAGTGATATGAAGTATGAGCAGTACTTC.

This clone occurred once. The V gene is TRBV29-1, the J gene TRBJ1-1; D ambiguous. Germline CDR1 and CDR2: SQVTM and ANQGSEA. Trimming removed 4 bases at V and 1 base at J, with 13 bases between. The CDR3 is made up of 14 amino acids. CDR3 region: CSVVTGSGNTEAFF. The CDR3 bases are TGCAGCGTTGTCACCGGGAGCGGGAACACTGAAGCTTTCTTT.

The chain uses TRBV6-5 and TRBJ2-1; D might be TRBD2 (6 bases). This CDR3 is 16 amino acids long. Trimming cost V 4 bases and J 2 bases, with 15 bases left between them. Germline V gene sequence: CDR1 MNHEY, CDR2 SVGAGI. In DNA form, the CDR3 reads TGTGCCAGCAGTTTAATGGTAGCGGACCCCTACAATGAGCAGTTCTTC. This codes for CASSLMVADPYNEQFF.

The chain carries TRBV6-6 and TRBJ2-7; D tentatively reads TRBD1 or TRBD2 (5 bases each). Trimming took 2 bases from V and 3 from J, leaving 8 bases between them. The length of the CDR3 is 13 residues. Germline CDR1 MNHNY, CDR2 SVGAGI (reference sequence). CDR3 region: CASSYTGGYEQYF. The CDR3 DNA reads TGTGCCAGCAGTTACACAGGAGGCTACGAGCAGTACTTC.

The table lists this clone with many counts. The CDR3 nucleotides are TGTGCCAGCAGCGAAAATCCCACAGGAGCGGGGACCCTCGACGAGCAGTACTTC. This translates into CASSENPTGAGTLDEQYF. This chain connects TRBV2 to TRBJ2-7; 7 nucleotides align to TRBD2. CDR1 SNHLY and CDR2 FYNNEI come from the germline V gene. This CDR3 is 18 amino acids long. Trimming cost V 6 bases and J 5 bases; bases outside gene matches: 22.

The CDR3 coding sequence is TGTGCCTGGACCCTCGGACAGGGGGGTCATCAGCCCCAGCATTTT. Translating it yields CAWTLGQGGHQPQHF. This chain connects TRBV30 to TRBJ1-5; 10 positions agree with TRBD1. The CDR3 runs 15 residues. CDR1 and CDR2 from the germline V gene are GTSNPN and SVGIG (reference sequence). The V segment lost 4 bases and the J segment 5 bases; nucleotides outside the gene matches: 8.

This chain links TRBV19 with TRBJ1-5; 8 bases fit TRBD1. There are 16 residues in the CDR3. Germline V CDR1 and CDR2: LNHDA, SQIVND (reference sequence). Losses at the gene ends were 7 bases for V and 6 bases for J; bases not matched to a gene: 14. The DNA for the CDR3 is TGTGCCAGTACTCCGACAGGGGTTAAATTTGGTCAGCCCCAGCATTTT. Residues: CASTPTGVKFGQPQHF.

The V and J genes are TRBV14 and TRBJ2-7; unclear D gene. The CDR3 loop spans 13 amino acids. V gave up 0 bases and J gave up 0 bases, with 3 bases separating them. Germline V gene lookup returns CDR1 SGHDN and CDR2 FVKESK. The CDR3 loop reads CASSQDFSYEQYF. CDR3 DNA: TGTGCCAGCAGCCAAGACTTCTCCTACGAGCAGTACTTC.

This chain uses TRBV5-1 with TRBJ2-7; 9 bases fit TRBD2. V shed 0 bases and J 8 bases; nucleotides not matched to a gene: 6. The CDR3 has 14 amino acids. CDR1 SGHRS and CDR2 YFSETQ come from the germline V gene. The chain's CDR3 is CASSLEGLASQQYF. CDR3 DNA sequence: TGCGCCAGCAGCTTGGAGGGACTAGCCAGCCAGCAGTACTTC.

This chain uses TRBV27 with TRBJ2-2; 8 nucleotides line up with TRBD1. The trim removed 5 bases at V and 4 bases at J, leaving 9 bases unmatched. Germline-derived CDR1 and CDR2 are MNHEY and SMNVEV (reference sequence). CDR3 length: 16 amino acids. CDR3 protein: CASSPELGQGTGELFF. The CDR3 DNA is TGTGCCAGCAGTCCCGAACTCGGACAGGGCACCGGGGAGCTGTTTTTT.

V gene TRBV10-3 combines with J gene TRBJ1-5; the match to TRBD1 covers 10 bases. The CDR3 is 15 amino acids. V was pared by 6 bases and J by 5 bases, with 7 bases of the junction left unmatched. The germline gives CDR1 ENHRY, CDR2 SYGVKD. The CDR3 DNA is TGTGCCATCAGCGAGGACAGGGGGTTATATCAGCCCCAGCATTTT. Residues: CAISEDRGLYQPQHF.

The chain combines TRBV7-2 with TRBJ1-1; D is unresolved. Trimming removed 3 bases from V and 5 bases from J, with 13 bases in between. CDR3 length equals 14 residues. Germline assignment: CDR1 SGHTA and CDR2 FQGNSA. The DNA for the CDR3 is TGTGCCAGCAGCTTTCCAGGATCCGAGACTGAAGCTTTCTTT. Its translation is CASSFPGSETEAFF.

This clone was recorded once. The chain combines TRBV25-1 with TRBJ2-7, with D perhaps being TRBD1 or TRBD2 (5 bases each). Germline CDR1 reads MGHDK; CDR2 reads SYGVNS. The V gene lost 8 bases and the J gene lost 3 bases, with 8 bases spanning the gap. The CDR3 extends over 11 amino acids. The CDR3 DNA sequence: TGTGCCAGCGGGGACGGCTACGAGCAGTACTTC. This sequence encodes CASGDGYEQYF.